The T cell receptor (beta chain) described here comes from a study of blood T cell repertoires in COVID-19. At the level of the study: Material from acute and convalescent COVID-19 was sourced from the United States, Italy and Spain. PBMCs, B-cell-depleted T cells, or T cells were the source of the cDNA or gDNA that made up the material.

Authors' data handling: Nucleated cell counts were estimated from reference gene primer amplification. Sequencing used immunoSEQ multiplex PCR; TCRdb keeps in-frame clones, though not all of them. V and J calls and clone size are those listed in that table; D and trimming were worked out from the DNA. The table lists about 120,000 clones, about nine tenths of them singletons. Germline assignment: CDR1 MDHEN and CDR2 SYDVKM. The CDR3 covers 16 residues. Trimming pared 9 bases from V and 3 bases from J, leaving 23 bases between. V is TRBV28 and J is TRBJ1-1; a weak D match, TRBD1 (5 bases). The specimen was peripheral blood. The sequence derives from a woman aged 70-85 years with acute or convalescent COVID-19. As DNA, the CDR3 is TGTGCCAGTTTAACTAACGGCTGGGGGGGTTACACTGAAGCTTTCTTT. Encoded protein: CASLTNGWGGYTEAFF.